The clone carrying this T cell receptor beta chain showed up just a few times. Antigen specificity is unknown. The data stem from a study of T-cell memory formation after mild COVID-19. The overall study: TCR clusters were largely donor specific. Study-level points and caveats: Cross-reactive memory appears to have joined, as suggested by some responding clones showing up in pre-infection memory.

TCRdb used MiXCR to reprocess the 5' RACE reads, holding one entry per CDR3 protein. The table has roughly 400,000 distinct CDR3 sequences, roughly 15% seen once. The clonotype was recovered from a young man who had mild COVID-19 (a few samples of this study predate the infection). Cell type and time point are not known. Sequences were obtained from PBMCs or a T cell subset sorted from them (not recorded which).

The CDR3 DNA is TGCGCCAGCAGCCAAGATGTCGGAACCTACGAGCAGTACGTC. Translation: CASSQDVGTYEQYV. The chain recombines TRBV4-1 with TRBJ2-7; D is ambiguous. Trimming took off 0 bases at V and 2 bases at J, with 8 bases between the two ends. The germline CDR1 and CDR2 sequences are MGHRA and YSYEKL. CDR3 length: 14 residues.